This is a list of T cell receptor beta chains from one sample in a study of blood T cell repertoires in COVID-19. Assay: immunoSEQ multiplex PCR; the TCRdb copy retains only in-frame clones and omits some. The sample lists fewer than 250,000 clones, just over 85% occurring once. Input material: peripheral blood. All receptors derive from a man aged 45-60 years with COVID-19, enrolled during active disease. The CDR3 runs from the conserved cysteine through the conserved F or W. D genes are given only for firm matches. Clone size is not always given. Where it is, it says once, few, many or a class for expanded clones.

d_call	v_call	j_call	clone_size	cdr3_nt	cdr3_aa
-	TRBV5-5	TRBJ1-3	-	TGTGCCAGTGCGATGACAGGCCCCTCTGGAAACACCATATATTTT	CASAMTGPSGNTIYF
TRBD2	TRBV5-1	TRBJ2-7	-	TGCGCCAGCAGCCAGACTAGCGGGGGGGGCGAGCAGTACTTC	CASSQTSGGGEQYF
-	TRBV28	TRBJ1-4	-	TGTGCCAGCTTTCCGGGGTCTCTGACGAATGAAAAACTGTTTTTT	CASFPGSLTNEKLFF
-	TRBV15	TRBJ1-5	-	TGTGCCACCAGCAGAGCCCAGGGAGGTCAGCCCCAGCATTTT	CATSRAQGGQPQHF
TRBD1	TRBV6-5	TRBJ2-1	-	TGTGCCAGCAGTTACGCAGGGGGCTCTTTCAATGAGCAGTTCTTC	CASSYAGGSFNEQFF
-	TRBV12-5	TRBJ1-5	-	TGTGCTAGTGGTTTGGTAGGGGTAATCAATCAGCCCCAGCATTTT	CASGLVGVINQPQHF
TRBD2	TRBV6-5	TRBJ2-7	once	TGTGCCAGCAGCGGGGGGACTTCTTCCTACGAGCAGTACTTC	CASSGGTSSYEQYF
TRBD1	TRBV5-4	TRBJ1-2	-	TGTGCCAGCAGCTTGGGCGGGACAGTAAGGACCTACACCTTC	CASSLGGTVRTYTF
TRBD1	TRBV12-3/TRBV12-4	TRBJ1-1	few	TGTGCCAGCAGTTTATTGACAGGGGTACAAGCTTTCTTT	CASSLLTGVQAFF
TRBD2	TRBV2	TRBJ2-1	once	TGTGCCAGCAGTGTGCTAGCGGGAGGGAGCTCCTACAATGAGCAGTTCTTC	CASSVLAGGSSYNEQFF
TRBD2	TRBV5-1	TRBJ2-7	-	TGCGCCAGCAGCCCCTCGACTAGCGGGTACGAGCAGTACTTC	CASSPSTSGYEQYF
-	TRBV4-3	TRBJ1-6	-	TGCGCCAGCAGCCAAGATTATAGCTTATATAATTCACCCCTCCACTTT	CASSQDYSLYNSPLHF
-	TRBV14	TRBJ2-2	once	TGTGCCAGCAGCCAAATTCGTGGCAGGGTCGACGGGGAGCTGTTTTTT	CASSQIRGRVDGELFF
TRBD1	TRBV6-5	TRBJ1-1	-	TGTGCCAGCAGCAGACAGGGCCTGAACACTGAAGCTTTCTTT	CASSRQGLNTEAFF
-	TRBV6-2/TRBV6-3	TRBJ1-5	-	TGTGCCAGCAGTTACTCGGAACAGCGGCAGCCCCAGCATTTT	CASSYSEQRQPQHF
-	TRBV11-2	TRBJ1-4	-	TGTGCCAGCAGCTTAGAGGGGGGGTTCGGTGAAAAACTGTTTTTT	CASSLEGGFGEKLFF
TRBD1	TRBV7-8	TRBJ1-2	-	TGTGCCAGCAGCACCGGTACAGGGGACTATGGCTACACCTTC	CASSTGTGDYGYTF
TRBD1	TRBV2	TRBJ2-2	-	TGTGCCAGCAGTGGACAGGGTGTGATGAACACCGGGGAGCTGTTTTTT	CASSGQGVMNTGELFF
TRBD1	TRBV5-1	TRBJ2-7	-	TGCGCCAGCAGCCCCGGGACAGGGTTATACGAGCAGTACTTC	CASSPGTGLYEQYF
TRBD2	TRBV2	TRBJ2-7	-	TGTGCCAGCAGTGAAGCACTAGCGGGGGCCGGGGGCGAGCAGTACTTC	CASSEALAGAGGEQYF
-	TRBV7-9	TRBJ2-2	-	TGTGCCAGCAGCTTAGGGCTTGGGAACACCGGGGAGCTGTTTTTT	CASSLGLGNTGELFF
-	TRBV30	TRBJ1-5	-	TGTGCCTGGAGTTTTACCAGCGACGGGAATCAGCCCCAGCATTTT	CAWSFTSDGNQPQHF
-	TRBV19	TRBJ1-6	-	TGTGCCAGTAGTACTCTGGGAGGACCCCTCCACTTT	CASSTLGGPLHF
-	TRBV9	TRBJ2-5	once	TGTGCCAGCAGCGTAGTAGTGGAGGAGACCCAGTACTTC	CASSVVVEETQYF
TRBD1	TRBV19	TRBJ1-2	-	TGTGCCAGTACGGACAGGGGGATCGAAAGTTCACGGGGCTACACCTTC	CASTDRGIESSRGYTF
TRBD1	TRBV13	TRBJ1-2	-	TGTGCCAGCAGCCCCCGGGACAGGGGAAACTATGGCTACACCTTC	CASSPRDRGNYGYTF
TRBD1	TRBV15	TRBJ2-7	-	TGTGCCACCAGCAGAGATAGCAGGGGGCACTCCTACGAGCAGTACTTC	CATSRDSRGHSYEQYF
-	TRBV7-3	TRBJ2-3	-	TGTGCCAGCAGCTCCCAGGGCCTTAGCACAGATACGCAGTATTTT	CASSSQGLSTDTQYF
TRBD1	TRBV7-3	TRBJ1-2	-	TGTGCCAGCAGCTCAGACAGGGGTGGCTACACCTTC	CASSSDRGGYTF
TRBD1	TRBV19	TRBJ2-7	-	TGTGCCAGTAGTATGCGGACAGGGGGCTCGGATGAGCAGTACTTC	CASSMRTGGSDEQYF
-	TRBV18	TRBJ2-1	-	TGTGCCAGCTCACCACCGTCTTTGGGCTATGAGCAGTTCTTC	CASSPPSLGYEQFF
-	TRBV5-5	TRBJ1-4	-	TGTGCCAGCACCCCCCGGGGGGGAGAAAAACTGTTTTTT	CASTPRGGEKLFF
-	TRBV10-1	TRBJ1-5	-	TGCGCCAGCAGTGACAGGACGGGACAGCCCCAGCATTTT	CASSDRTGQPQHF
-	TRBV6-6	TRBJ1-6	-	TGTGCCAGCAGTCGGGACATACTCAATTCACCCCTCCACTTT	CASSRDILNSPLHF
TRBD2	TRBV2	TRBJ2-7	-	TGTGCCAGCAGGCCAGGGGTAGCGGGAGGGTTCTACGAGCAGTACTTC	CASRPGVAGGFYEQYF
-	TRBV14	TRBJ2-2	-	TGTGCCAGCAGCCAACCTCCGGTTGGGCTTTACACCGGGGAGCTGTTTTTT	CASSQPPVGLYTGELFF
TRBD1	TRBV13	TRBJ2-7	-	TGTGCCAGCAGCCGACCATTACAGGGGCACTACGAGCAGTACTTC	CASSRPLQGHYEQYF
-	TRBV10-2	TRBJ2-5	-	TGCGCCAGCAGCCAGCAAGAGACCCAGTACTTC	CASSQQETQYF
-	TRBV29-1	TRBJ1-5	few	TGCAGCGTTGCCGGGGGTAGCAATCAGCCCCAGCATTTT	CSVAGGSNQPQHF
-	TRBV5-1	TRBJ2-5	-	TGCGCCAGCAGCTTGGACAACCAAGAGACCCAGTACTTC	CASSLDNQETQYF
-	TRBV7-2	TRBJ2-2	-	TGTGCCAGCAGCTTAGCGTTTGGTTGGGCTGCGAGCACCGGGGAGCTGTTTTTT	CASSLAFGWAASTGELFF
TRBD2	TRBV27	TRBJ2-5	few	TGTGCCAGCAGTTCTCCTAGCGGGACGAACCAAGAGACCCAGTACTTC	CASSSPSGTNQETQYF
-	TRBV27	TRBJ2-1	once	TGTGCCAGCAGCTTGCTAGTCTCCTTGGATGAGCAGTTCTTC	CASSLLVSLDEQFF
TRBD2	TRBV24-1	TRBJ2-7	-	TGTGCCACCAGTGATTTCTCGGCTAGCGGGAGGAGGAACGAGCAGTACTTC	CATSDFSASGRRNEQYF
TRBD1	TRBV5-5	TRBJ1-5	-	TGTGCCAGCAGCCCGGGGGACAGGGGGTCCAGAAATCAGCCCCAGCATTTT	CASSPGDRGSRNQPQHF
TRBD1	TRBV5-1	TRBJ2-2	-	TGCGCCAGCAGCTACTCAGGGGGCTTCACCGGGGAGCTGTTTTTT	CASSYSGGFTGELFF
TRBD1	TRBV6-5	TRBJ1-3	-	TGTGCCAGCAGGGCACAGGGGGCGCTAGGAAACACCATATATTTT	CASRAQGALGNTIYF
TRBD2	TRBV11-2	TRBJ2-7	-	TGTGCCAGCAGCTTAGTCGGCGGGAGGGAAGGCTACGAGCAGTACTTC	CASSLVGGREGYEQYF
TRBD2	TRBV3-1/TRBV3-2	TRBJ2-1	-	TGTGCCAGCAGCCAGCCGACTAGCGGGACACCTCGAGGGCAGTTCTTC	CASSQPTSGTPRGQFF
-	TRBV2	TRBJ1-2	-	TGTGCCAGCAACGAGGGTAGTTTCCCCTACACCTTC	CASNEGSFPYTF
-	TRBV2	TRBJ1-5	-	TGTGCCAGCAGGGGGACTACGAAGGGGCGACGACAAATCTTAAGCAATCAGCCCCAGCATTTT	CASRGTTKGRRQILSNQPQHF
TRBD1	TRBV18	TRBJ2-7	-	TGTGCCAGCAGTCGGGGACAGGCGATCTCCTACGAGCAGTACTTC	CASSRGQAISYEQYF